This TCR beta chain is from a study of cytomegalovirus exposure and HLA in healthy donors. At the level of the study: The Caucasian-associated ancestry cluster held roughly 80% of 300 to 500 genotyped donors.

Study-wide results and limits: For most TCR sequences rarity was the rule, although some public TCRs occurred in many donors. Rates of TCR association differed by HLA locus in a later analysis, with DRB1 highest and HLA-C lowest.

As for this clone: Its antigen is as yet unknown.

This CDR3 has 14 amino acids. Germline trimming cut 3 bases from V and 3 bases from J; bases unmatched to any gene: 6. Germline CDR1 reads SGDLS; CDR2 reads YYNGEE. Amplification used 60 Vbeta primers and 13 Jbeta primers. Using immunoSEQ multiplex PCR, the repertoire was profiled, and TCRdb retains in-frame clones only, with some absent. The repertoire includes roughly 200,000 clones, about 80% of them detected once, and 1.9% sits in the top ten. This sequence joins TRBV9 and TRBJ2-7, with 7 bases that match TRBD1. Input material: PBMCs. The TCR was taken from a man aged 30 to 39 in good health and CMV-seronegative. The CDR3 sequence is CASSARQGGYEQYF. Written as DNA, the CDR3 is TGTGCCAGCAGCGCAAGACAGGGCGGCTACGAGCAGTACTTC.